Listed here are 11 T cell receptor beta chains from one sample, sequenced in a study of blood T cell repertoires in COVID-19 (TCRdb year 2020). The receptor library was made with the immunoSEQ multiplex PCR assay. TCRdb holds this immuneACCESS table with in-frame rearrangements only. Some clones are missing; in checked studies, unresolved V genes explain under half, and the rest has no known cause. The sample table holds over 200,000 clones, of which 85% to 90% were seen once. The ten largest clones add up to 3.5% to 4.5% of the sample. Sequencing was done on a sample of PBMCs or T cells enriched from blood (not recorded which). These receptors were collected from a woman younger than 45 with acute COVID-19.

The chain carries TRBV7-9 and TRBJ1-2, with D tentatively TRBD1 (6 bases). The CDR3 extends over 14 amino acids. CDR1 is SEHNR and CDR2 is FQNEAQ in the germline V gene (reference sequence). V was trimmed by 5 bases and J by 5 bases, leaving 15 bases between them. The CDR3 is CASSRVQGWYGYTF. The DNA of the CDR3 is TGTGCCAGCAGCCGTGTACAGGGATGGTATGGCTACACCTTC. Full variable domain (remainder filled in from reference TRBV7-9 and TRBJ1-2): DTGVSQNPRHKITKRGQNVTFRCDPISEHNRLYWYRQTLGQGPEFLTYFQNEAQLEKSRLLSDRFSAERPKGSFSTLEIQRTEQGDSAMYLCASSRVQGWYGYTFGSGTRLTVV.

This chain links TRBV5-1 with TRBJ2-5, with D tentatively TRBD2 (7 bases). Trimming took off 6 bases at V and 5 bases at J, with 29 bases between the two ends. The CDR3 is made up of 18 amino acids. CDR1 and CDR2 from the germline V gene are SGHRS and YFSETQ. CDR3 amino acids: CASTVVGGPAGLGETQYF. The CDR3 DNA sequence: TGCGCCAGCACTGTTGTGGGGGGGCCAGCGGGGCTGGGCGAGACCCAGTACTTC.

The genes are TRBV5-1 and TRBJ1-6; weak D call: TRBD1 (5 bases). The CDR3 extends over 15 amino acids. Germline V gene sequence: CDR1 SGHRS, CDR2 YFSETQ. Trimming left V 2 bases short and J 3 bases short, with 9 bases between. The CDR3 region has the DNA TGCGCCAGCAGCTTCAGCAGGGACTATAATTCACCCCTCCACTTT. The encoded protein is CASSFSRDYNSPLHF.

The chain uses TRBV5-1 and TRBJ1-4; TRBD1 might be the D (5 bases). The length of the CDR3 is 15 residues. The germline V gene has CDR1 SGHRS and CDR2 YFSETQ. Trimming took 4 bases from V and 3 from J, leaving 13 bases between them. The CDR3: CASSMEAGSNEKLFF. CDR3 DNA: TGCGCCAGCAGCATGGAGGCAGGGTCTAATGAAAAACTGTTTTTT.

This clone occurred once. J is TRBJ1-5 and V is TRBV2; perhaps TRBD1 as D (6 bases). The CDR3 consists of 15 residues. Trimming cost V 3 bases and J 7 bases, with 16 bases left between them. Germline V gene lookup returns CDR1 SNHLY and CDR2 FYNNEI. The DNA for the CDR3 is TGTGCCAGCAGTGATGCGATGGGGGGGCCCCAGCCCCAGCATTTT. It encodes CASSDAMGGPQPQHF.

CDR3 nucleotides: TGTGCCAGCAGCTTAGGAGCGAGCTCCTATAATTCACCCCTCCACTTT. Protein product: CASSLGASSYNSPLHF. This sequence joins TRBV7-6 and TRBJ1-6, with D unclear. Per the germline V gene, CDR1 is SGHVS and CDR2 is FNYEAQ. The CDR3 length is 16 residues. The V and J ends lost 1 base and 0 bases respectively, with 7 bases between them.

This clone was seen just once. The V gene is TRBV3-1 (or the pseudogene TRBV3-2), the J gene TRBJ2-1, with 10 bases identical to TRBD2. Germline values: CDR1 LGHDT, CDR2 YNNKEL (reference sequence). The CDR3 totals 17 residues. With V trimmed by 3 bases and J by 7 bases, 12 bases remained unmatched. CDR3 in DNA: TGTGCCAGCAGCCAGACGCTTAGCGGGGGGCAGGGGAATGAGCAGTTCTTC. Translated: CASSQTLSGGQGNEQFF.

The chain employs TRBV18 and TRBJ2-7; the D gene is possibly TRBD2 (5 bases). Trimming removed 3 bases at V and 2 bases at J, with 8 bases between. The CDR3 totals 13 residues. Germline CDR1 reads KGHSH; CDR2 reads LQKENI. CDR3 coding DNA: TGTGCCAGCTCACCGACTAAACCCTACGAGCAGTACTTC. This translates into CASSPTKPYEQYF.

The genes are TRBV18 and TRBJ2-5; D is possibly TRBD1 (6 bases). CDR3 length equals 15 residues. Per the germline V gene, CDR1 is KGHSH and CDR2 is LQKENI. Deletions cut 2 bases from V and 6 bases from J, with 16 bases between. The CDR3 DNA reads as TGTGCCAGCTCACCATCGGCAGGACAGATACAGACCCAGTACTTC. It codes for CASSPSAGQIQTQYF.

V and J are TRBV5-1 and TRBJ2-5; D may be TRBD2 (6 bases). CDR1 is SGHRS and CDR2 is YFSETQ in the germline V gene. Trimming removed 2 bases from V and 0 bases from J, with 14 bases in between. This CDR3 contains 16 residues. CDR3 sequence (DNA): TGCGCCAGCAGCTTCTTGGAGGGGCCTCACCAAGAGACCCAGTACTTC. The encoded protein is CASSFLEGPHQETQYF.

This clone has only one observation. CDR3 region: CAIRGEGTVENTEAFF. CDR3 nucleotide sequence: TGTGCCATCAGGGGAGAAGGGACAGTAGAGAACACTGAAGCTTTCTTT. V and J are TRBV10-3 and TRBJ1-1, with TRBD1 identical over 7 bases. J gave up 1 base and V 6 bases, and 11 bases lay outside the gene matches. The length of the CDR3 is 16 residues. Germline loops: CDR1 ENHRY, CDR2 SYGVKD.